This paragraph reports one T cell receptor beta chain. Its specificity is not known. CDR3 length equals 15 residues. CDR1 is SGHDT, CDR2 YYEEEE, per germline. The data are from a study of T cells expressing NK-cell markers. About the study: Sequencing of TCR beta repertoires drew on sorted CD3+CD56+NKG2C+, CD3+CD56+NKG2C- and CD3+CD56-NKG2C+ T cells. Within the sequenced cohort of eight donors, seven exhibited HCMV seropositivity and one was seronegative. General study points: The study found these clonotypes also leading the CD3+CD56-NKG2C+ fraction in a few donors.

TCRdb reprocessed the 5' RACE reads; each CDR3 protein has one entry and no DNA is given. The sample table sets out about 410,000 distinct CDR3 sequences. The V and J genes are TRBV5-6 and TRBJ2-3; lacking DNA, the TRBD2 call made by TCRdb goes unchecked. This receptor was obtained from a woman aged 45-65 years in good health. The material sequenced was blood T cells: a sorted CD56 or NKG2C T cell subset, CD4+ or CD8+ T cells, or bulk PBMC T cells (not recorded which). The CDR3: CASSTGLAPTDTQYF.